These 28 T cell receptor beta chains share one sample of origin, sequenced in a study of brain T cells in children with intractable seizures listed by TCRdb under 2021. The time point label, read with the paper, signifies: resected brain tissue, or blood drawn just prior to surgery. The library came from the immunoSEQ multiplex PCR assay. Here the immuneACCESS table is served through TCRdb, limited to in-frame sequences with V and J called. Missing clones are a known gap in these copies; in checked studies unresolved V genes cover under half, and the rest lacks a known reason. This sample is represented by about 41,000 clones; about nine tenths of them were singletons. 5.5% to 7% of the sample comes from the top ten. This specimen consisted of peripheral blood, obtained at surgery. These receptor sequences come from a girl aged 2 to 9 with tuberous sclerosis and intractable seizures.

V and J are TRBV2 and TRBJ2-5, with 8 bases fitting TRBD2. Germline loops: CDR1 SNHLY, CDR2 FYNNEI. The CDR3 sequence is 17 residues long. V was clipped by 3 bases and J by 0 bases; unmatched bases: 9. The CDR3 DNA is TGTGCCAGCAGTGATCTACGGGGGGGAATGTACCAAGAGACCCAGTACTTC. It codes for CASSDLRGGMYQETQYF.

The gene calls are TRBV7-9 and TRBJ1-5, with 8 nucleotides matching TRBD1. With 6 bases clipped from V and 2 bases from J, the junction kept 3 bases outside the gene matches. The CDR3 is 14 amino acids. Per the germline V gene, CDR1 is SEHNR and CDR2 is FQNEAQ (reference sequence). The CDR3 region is CASSQQGGNQPQHF. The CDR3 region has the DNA TGTGCCAGCAGTCAACAGGGGGGCAATCAGCCCCAGCATTTT.

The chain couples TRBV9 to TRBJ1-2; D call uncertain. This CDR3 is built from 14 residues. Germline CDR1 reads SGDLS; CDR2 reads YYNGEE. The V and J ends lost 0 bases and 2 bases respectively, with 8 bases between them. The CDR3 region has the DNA TGTGCCAGCAGCGTAGCGAGAGAAAACTATGGCTACACCTTC. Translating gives CASSVARENYGYTF.

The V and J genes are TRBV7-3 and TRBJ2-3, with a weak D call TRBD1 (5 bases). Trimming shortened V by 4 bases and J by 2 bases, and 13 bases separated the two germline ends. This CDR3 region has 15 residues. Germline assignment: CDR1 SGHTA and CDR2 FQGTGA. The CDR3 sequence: CASSYTGHFTDTQYF. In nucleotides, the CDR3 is TGTGCCAGCAGCTACACCGGACACTTCACAGATACGCAGTATTTT. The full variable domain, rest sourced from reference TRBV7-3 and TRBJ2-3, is GAGVSQTPSNKVTEKGKYVELRCDPISGHTALYWYRQSLGQGPEFLIYFQGTGAADDSGLPNDRFFAVRPEGSVSTLKIQRTERGDSAVYLCASSYTGHFTDTQYFGPGTRLTVL.

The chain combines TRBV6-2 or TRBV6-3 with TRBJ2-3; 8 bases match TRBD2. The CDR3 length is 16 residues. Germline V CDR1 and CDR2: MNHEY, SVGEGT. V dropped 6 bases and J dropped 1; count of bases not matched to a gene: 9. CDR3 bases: TGTGCCAGCAGCTTTTTTCATAGCGGGGGCACAGATACGCAGTATTTT. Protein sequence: CASSFFHSGGTDTQYF.

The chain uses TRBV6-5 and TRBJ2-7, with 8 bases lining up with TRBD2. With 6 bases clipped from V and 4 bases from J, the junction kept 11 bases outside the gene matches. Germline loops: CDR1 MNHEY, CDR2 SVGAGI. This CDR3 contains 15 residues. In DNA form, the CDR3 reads TGTGCCAGCAGCCCGGGACTAGTCTCCGGATACGAGCAGTACTTC. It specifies CASSPGLVSGYEQYF.

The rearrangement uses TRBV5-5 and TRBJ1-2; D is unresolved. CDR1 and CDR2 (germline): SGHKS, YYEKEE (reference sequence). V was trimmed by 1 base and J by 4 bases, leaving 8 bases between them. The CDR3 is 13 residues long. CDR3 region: CASSLQIFYGYTF. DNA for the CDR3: TGTGCCAGCAGCTTGCAAATTTTCTATGGCTACACCTTC.

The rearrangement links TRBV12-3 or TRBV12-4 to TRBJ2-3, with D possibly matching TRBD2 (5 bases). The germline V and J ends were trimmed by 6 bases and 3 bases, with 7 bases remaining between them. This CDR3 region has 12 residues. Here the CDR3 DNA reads TGTGCCAGCAGCCCGGGAACAGATACGCAGTATTTT. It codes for CASSPGTDTQYF.

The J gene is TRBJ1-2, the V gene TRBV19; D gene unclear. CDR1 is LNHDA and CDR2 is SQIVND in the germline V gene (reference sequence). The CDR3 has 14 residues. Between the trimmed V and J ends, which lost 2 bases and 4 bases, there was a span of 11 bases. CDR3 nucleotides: TGTGCCAGTAGTATAACCCCGACGGCCTATGGCTACACCTTC. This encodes CASSITPTAYGYTF.

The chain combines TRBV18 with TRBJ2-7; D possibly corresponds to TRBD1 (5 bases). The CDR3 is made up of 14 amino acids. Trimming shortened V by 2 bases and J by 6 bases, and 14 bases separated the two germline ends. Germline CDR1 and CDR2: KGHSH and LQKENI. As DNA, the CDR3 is TGTGCCAGCTCACCAACCCCCGACAGTGGCGAGCAGTACGTC. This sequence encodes CASSPTPDSGEQYV.

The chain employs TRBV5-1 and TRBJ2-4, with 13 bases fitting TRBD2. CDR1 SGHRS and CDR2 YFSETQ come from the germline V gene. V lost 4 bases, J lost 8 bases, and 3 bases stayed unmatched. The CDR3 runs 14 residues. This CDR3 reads CASSLGLAGDIQYF. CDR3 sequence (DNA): TGCGCCAGCAGCCTTGGACTAGCGGGAGACATTCAGTACTTC.

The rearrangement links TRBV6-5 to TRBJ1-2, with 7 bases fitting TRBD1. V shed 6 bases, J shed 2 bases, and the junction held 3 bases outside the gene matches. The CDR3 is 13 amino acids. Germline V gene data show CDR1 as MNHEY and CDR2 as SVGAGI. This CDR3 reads CASRVTGNYGYTF. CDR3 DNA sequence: TGTGCCAGCAGGGTGACAGGGAACTATGGCTACACCTTC.

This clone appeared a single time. Here the CDR3 reads CASRVQSNYGYTF. The CDR3 region has the DNA TGTGCCAGCAGGGTACAGTCTAACTATGGCTACACCTTC. This sequence joins TRBV28 and TRBJ1-2; no clear D gene. Trimming took off 6 bases at V and 0 bases at J, with 8 bases between the two ends. The CDR3 covers 13 residues. CDR1 MDHEN and CDR2 SYDVKM come from the germline V gene.

DNA for the CDR3: TGTGCCAGTAGTCGGGGGGGCCCCGGGGAGCTGTTTTTT. This sequence encodes CASSRGGPGELFF. The chain is built from TRBV19 and TRBJ2-2; 8 bases fit TRBD2. The CDR3 is made up of 13 amino acids. Trimming removed 5 bases from V and 6 bases from J; junction bases left unmatched: 2. Germline V gene sequence: CDR1 LNHDA, CDR2 SQIVND (reference sequence).

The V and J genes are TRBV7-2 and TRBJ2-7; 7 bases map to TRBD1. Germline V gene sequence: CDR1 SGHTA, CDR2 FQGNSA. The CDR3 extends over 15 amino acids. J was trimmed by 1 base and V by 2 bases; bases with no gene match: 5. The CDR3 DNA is TGTGCCAGCAGCTTATACAGGGGATCGTCCTACGAGCAGTACTTC. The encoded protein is CASSLYRGSSYEQYF. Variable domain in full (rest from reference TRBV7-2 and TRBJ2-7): GAGVSQSPSNKVTEKGKDVELRCDPISGHTALYWYRQSLGQGLEFLIYFQGNSAPDKSGLPSDRFSAERTGGSVSTLTIQRTQQEDSAVYLCASSLYRGSSYEQYFGPGTRLTVT.

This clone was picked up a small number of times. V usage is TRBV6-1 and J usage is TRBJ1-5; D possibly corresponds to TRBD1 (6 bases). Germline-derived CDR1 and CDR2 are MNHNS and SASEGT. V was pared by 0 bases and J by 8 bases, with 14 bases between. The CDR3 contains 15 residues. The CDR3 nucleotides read TGTGCCAGCAGTGAAGCTGCAGGGGCCAGCAAGCCCCAGCATTTT. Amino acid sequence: CASSEAAGASKPQHF.

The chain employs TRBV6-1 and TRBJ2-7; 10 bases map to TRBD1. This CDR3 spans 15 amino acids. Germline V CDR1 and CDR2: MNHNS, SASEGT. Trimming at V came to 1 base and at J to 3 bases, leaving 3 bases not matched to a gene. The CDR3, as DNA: TGTGCCAGCAGTGAAGGACAGGGGGCTCTCTACGAGCAGTACGTC. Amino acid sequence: CASSEGQGALYEQYV.

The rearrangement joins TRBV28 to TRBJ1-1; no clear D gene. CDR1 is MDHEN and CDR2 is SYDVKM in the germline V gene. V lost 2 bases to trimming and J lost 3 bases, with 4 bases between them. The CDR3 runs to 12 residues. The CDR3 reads CASSLPYTEAFF. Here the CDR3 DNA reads TGTGCCAGCAGTTTACCTTACACTGAAGCTTTCTTT.

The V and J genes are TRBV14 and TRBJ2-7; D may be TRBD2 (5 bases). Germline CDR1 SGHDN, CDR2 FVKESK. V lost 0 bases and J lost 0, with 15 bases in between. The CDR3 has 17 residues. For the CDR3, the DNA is TGTGCCAGCAGCCAAGAGATAGCTGCAGAGGGCTCCTACGAGCAGTACGTC. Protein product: CASSQEIAAEGSYEQYV.

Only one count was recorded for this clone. CDR3 DNA: TGTGCCAGCAGCCCGGTCCCCAATCAGCCCCAGCATTTT. Its translation is CASSPVPNQPQHF. The chain carries TRBV3-1 (or the pseudogene TRBV3-2) and TRBJ1-5; D is undetermined. Germline-derived CDR1 and CDR2 are LGHDT and YNNKEL (reference sequence). V was trimmed by 4 bases and J by 3 bases, leaving 7 bases between them. This CDR3 comprises 13 residues.

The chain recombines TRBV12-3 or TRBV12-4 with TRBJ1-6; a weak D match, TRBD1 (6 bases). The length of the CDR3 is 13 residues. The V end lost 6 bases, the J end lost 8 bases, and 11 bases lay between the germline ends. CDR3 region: CASSNRDDSPLHF. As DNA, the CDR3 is TGTGCCAGCAGCAACAGGGATGATTCACCCCTCCACTTT.

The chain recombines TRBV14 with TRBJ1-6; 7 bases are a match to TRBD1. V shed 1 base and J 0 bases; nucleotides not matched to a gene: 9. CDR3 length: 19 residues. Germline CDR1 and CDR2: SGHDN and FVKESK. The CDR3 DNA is TGTGCCAGCAGCCAAGGCGGATGGGACAGAGTCTCCTATAATTCACCCCTCCACTTT. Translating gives CASSQGGWDRVSYNSPLHF.

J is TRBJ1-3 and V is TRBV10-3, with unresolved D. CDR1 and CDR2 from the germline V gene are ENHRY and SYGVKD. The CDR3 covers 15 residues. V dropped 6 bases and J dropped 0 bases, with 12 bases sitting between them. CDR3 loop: CAISSGLGSGNTIYF. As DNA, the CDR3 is TGTGCCATCAGCTCCGGACTGGGCTCTGGAAACACCATATATTTT.

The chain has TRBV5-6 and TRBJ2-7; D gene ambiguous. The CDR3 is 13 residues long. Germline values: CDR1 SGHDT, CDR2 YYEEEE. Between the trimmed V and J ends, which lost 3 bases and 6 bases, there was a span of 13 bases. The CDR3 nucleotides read TGTGCCAGCAGCTCTGAAACTGGATCCGAGCAGTACTTC. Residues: CASSSETGSEQYF.

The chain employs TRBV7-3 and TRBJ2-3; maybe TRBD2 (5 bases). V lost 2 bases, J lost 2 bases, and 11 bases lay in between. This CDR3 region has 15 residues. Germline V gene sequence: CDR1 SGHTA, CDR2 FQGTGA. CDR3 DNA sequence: TGTGCCAGCAGCTTAGGAAGCGGACCCACAGATACGCAGTATTTT. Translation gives CASSLGSGPTDTQYF.

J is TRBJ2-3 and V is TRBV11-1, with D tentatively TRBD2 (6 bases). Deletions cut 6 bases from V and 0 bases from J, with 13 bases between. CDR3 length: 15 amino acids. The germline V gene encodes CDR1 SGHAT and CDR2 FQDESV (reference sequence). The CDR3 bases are TGTGCCAGCAGTATTAGCGGATCAAGCACAGATACGCAGTATTTT. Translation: CASSISGSSTDTQYF.

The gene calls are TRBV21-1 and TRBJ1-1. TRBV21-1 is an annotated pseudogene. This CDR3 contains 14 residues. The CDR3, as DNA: TGTGCCAGCAGCAATGGGACGACGTGCACTGAAGCTTTCTTT. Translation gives CASSNGTTCTEAFF.

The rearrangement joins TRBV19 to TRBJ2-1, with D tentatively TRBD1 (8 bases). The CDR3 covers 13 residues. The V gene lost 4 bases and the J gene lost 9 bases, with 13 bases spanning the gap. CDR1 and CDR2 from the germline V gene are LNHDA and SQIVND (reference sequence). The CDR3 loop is CASSKNRGGEQFF. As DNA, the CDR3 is TGTGCCAGTAGTAAGAACAGGGGGGGTGAGCAGTTCTTC.